These T cell receptor beta chains were read from a single sample in a study of siplizumab effects on memory and regulatory T cells. The assay was immunoSEQ multiplex PCR, and TCRdb's table has in-frame clones only and misses some. The sample has around 100,000 clones; 85% to 95% are singletons. The sample taken for sequencing was Tregs sorted from blood. The receptors were gathered from a human donor in good health. Each CDR3 is given without its conserved first and last residue. Size is stated for part of the rows, as once, few or many counts, or as a class when the clone is expanded.

j_call,v_call,clone_size,cdr3_aa
TRBJ2-2,TRBV5-1,NA,ASSLEGQATGELF
TRBJ2-7,TRBV11-2,NA,ASSPQGGGDDEQY
TRBJ1-3,TRBV7-6,NA,ASSEGARGGGAIY
TRBJ1-1,TRBV5-1,NA,ASSLVLGSTEAF
TRBJ1-1,TRBV4-1,NA,ASTGQINTEAF
TRBJ2-5,TRBV4-2,NA,ASSQEAGARVAQY
TRBJ2-5,TRBV7-8,NA,ASSDIAGAGRLGETQY
TRBJ1-2,TRBV27,NA,ASSLKASNYGYT
TRBJ2-1,TRBV27,NA,ASSPRLAGGLSSYNEQF
TRBJ2-5,TRBV30,NA,AWTQKETQY
TRBJ1-4,TRBV9,NA,ASSTTGSTNEKLF
TRBJ2-3,TRBV13,NA,ASSLTAGLDTQY
TRBJ2-3,TRBV5-4,NA,ASSRLAGRTDTQY
TRBJ2-3,TRBV4-1,NA,ASSRNADRVGTDTQY
TRBJ1-2,TRBV10-3,NA,AISFDNYGYT
TRBJ1-6,TRBV5-5,NA,ASSLGQGYNSPLH
TRBJ2-6,TRBV10-3,NA,AIGAGRGSGANVLT
TRBJ2-1,TRBV27,NA,ASSPLTSGSIQF
TRBJ1-6,TRBV19,NA,ASSISSLDNSPLH
TRBJ2-5,TRBV5-4,NA,ASSLGGFAVGKTQY
TRBJ2-5,TRBV5-8,NA,ASSQGLAGALQETQY
NA,TRBV30,NA,AWSIGGGEQY
TRBJ1-2,TRBV28,NA,ASRVTGNYGYT
TRBJ1-6,TRBV30,NA,AWSAGILDNFYSPLH
TRBJ1-2,TRBV7-2,NA,ASSSGPVFYGYT
NA,TRBV15,once,ATSRDTGYYEQY
TRBJ1-3,TRBV6-6,NA,ASSSGGGNTIY
TRBJ1-1,TRBV30,few,AWSRKNWGGNTEAF
TRBJ2-6,TRBV10-3,NA,AISADRGQANVLT
TRBJ2-7,TRBV7-2,NA,ASSSSGRYEQY
TRBJ1-3,TRBV5-1,once,ASRPMGSGNTIY
TRBJ2-7,TRBV21-1,NA,ASGSPNEQY
TRBJ1-5,TRBV5-6,once,ASSLRVTGYSNQPQH
TRBJ2-7,TRBV5-1,NA,ASSLDWEYEQY
TRBJ1-2,TRBV7-9,NA,AILQGPGLSNYGYT
TRBJ1-1,TRBV18,NA,ASSMDTEAF
TRBJ2-5,TRBV29-1,once,SVGGLGETQY
TRBJ2-1,TRBV30,NA,AWSVLKGGYNEQF
TRBJ2-5,TRBV5-1,NA,ASSLVGQGLGETQY
TRBJ2-5,TRBV20-1,NA,SALRETQY